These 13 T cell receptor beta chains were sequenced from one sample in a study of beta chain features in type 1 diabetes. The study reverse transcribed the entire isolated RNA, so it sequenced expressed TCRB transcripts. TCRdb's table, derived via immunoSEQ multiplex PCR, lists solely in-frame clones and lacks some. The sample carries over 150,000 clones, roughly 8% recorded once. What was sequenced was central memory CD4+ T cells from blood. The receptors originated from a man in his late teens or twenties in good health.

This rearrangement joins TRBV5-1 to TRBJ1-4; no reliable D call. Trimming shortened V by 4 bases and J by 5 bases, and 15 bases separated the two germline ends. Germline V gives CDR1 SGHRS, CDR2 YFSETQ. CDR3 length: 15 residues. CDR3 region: CASSPREGTNEKLFF. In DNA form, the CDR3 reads TGCGCCAGCAGCCCTCGGGAAGGAACGAATGAAAAACTGTTTTTT.

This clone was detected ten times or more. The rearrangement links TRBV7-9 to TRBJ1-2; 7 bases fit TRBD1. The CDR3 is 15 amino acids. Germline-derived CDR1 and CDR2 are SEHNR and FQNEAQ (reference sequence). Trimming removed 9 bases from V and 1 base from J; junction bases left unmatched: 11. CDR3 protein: CASPGQEAHNYGYTF. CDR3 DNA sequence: TGTGCCAGTCCCGGACAGGAGGCCCATAACTATGGCTACACCTTC.

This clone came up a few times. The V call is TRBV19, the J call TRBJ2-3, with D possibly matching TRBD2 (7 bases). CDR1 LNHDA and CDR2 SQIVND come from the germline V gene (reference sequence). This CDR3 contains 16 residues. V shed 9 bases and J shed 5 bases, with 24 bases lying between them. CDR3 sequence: CASSPGLGGLGDTQYF. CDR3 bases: TGTGCCAGCAGTCCTGGGTTGGGGGGGCTAGGAGATACGCAGTATTTT. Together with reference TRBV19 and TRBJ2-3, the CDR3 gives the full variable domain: DGGITQSPKYLFRKEGQNVTLSCEQNLNHDAMYWYRQDPGQGLRLIYYSQIVNDFQKGDIAEGYSVSREKKESFPLTVTSAQKNPTAFYLCASSPGLGGLGDTQYFGPGTRLTVL.

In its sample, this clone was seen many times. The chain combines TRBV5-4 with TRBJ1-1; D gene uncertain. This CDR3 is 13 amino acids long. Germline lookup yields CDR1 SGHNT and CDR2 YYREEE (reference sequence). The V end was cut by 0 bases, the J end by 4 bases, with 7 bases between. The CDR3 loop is CASSLGFITEAFF. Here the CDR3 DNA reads TGTGCCAGCAGCTTGGGTTTTATCACTGAAGCTTTCTTT.

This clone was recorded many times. The CDR3 DNA sequence: TGTGCCAGCAGCCAAGTCAGGCACTATGGCTACACCTTC. Its protein is CASSQVRHYGYTF. The rearrangement joins TRBV14 to TRBJ1-2; no definite D call. The germline V gene encodes CDR1 SGHDN and CDR2 FVKESK. The CDR3 is 13 residues long. Deletions cut 1 base from V and 3 bases from J, with 6 bases between.

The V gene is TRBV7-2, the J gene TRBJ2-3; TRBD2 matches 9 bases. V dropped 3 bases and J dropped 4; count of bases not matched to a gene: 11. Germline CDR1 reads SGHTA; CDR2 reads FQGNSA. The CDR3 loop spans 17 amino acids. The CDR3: CASSLNQRGERADTQYF. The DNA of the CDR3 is TGTGCCAGCAGCTTGAACCAGCGGGGGGAACGGGCAGATACGCAGTATTTT.

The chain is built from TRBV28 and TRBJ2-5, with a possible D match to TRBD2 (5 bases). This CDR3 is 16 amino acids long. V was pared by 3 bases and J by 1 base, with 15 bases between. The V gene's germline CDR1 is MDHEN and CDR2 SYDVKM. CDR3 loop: CASSFPGERVQETQYF. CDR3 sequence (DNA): TGTGCCAGCAGTTTTCCCGGGGAGAGGGTCCAAGAGACCCAGTACTTC.

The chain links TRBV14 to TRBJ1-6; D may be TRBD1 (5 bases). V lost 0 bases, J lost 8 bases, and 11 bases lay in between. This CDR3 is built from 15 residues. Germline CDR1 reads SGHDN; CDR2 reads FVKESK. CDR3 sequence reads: CASSQDGGGYSPLHF. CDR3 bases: TGTGCCAGCAGCCAAGACGGGGGGGGTTATTCACCCCTCCACTTT.

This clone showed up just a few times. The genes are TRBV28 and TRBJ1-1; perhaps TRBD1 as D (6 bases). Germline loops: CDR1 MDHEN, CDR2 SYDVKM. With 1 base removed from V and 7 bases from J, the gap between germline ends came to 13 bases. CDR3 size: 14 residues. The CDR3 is CASSLFSDSREAFF. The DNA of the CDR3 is TGTGCCAGCAGTTTATTCTCGGACAGCCGTGAAGCTTTCTTT.

The CDR3 loop reads CASSRNPGINEQFF. The CDR3, as DNA: TGTGCCAGCAGTCGTAACCCGGGTATCAATGAGCAGTTCTTC. The chain combines TRBV28 with TRBJ2-1; D not certain. In germline, CDR1 is MDHEN, CDR2 SYDVKM. This CDR3 is built from 14 residues. V was clipped by 5 bases and J by 6 bases, with 14 bases between them.

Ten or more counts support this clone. The CDR3 DNA reads as TGTGCCTGGAGTTCGGACAGGTCCACCGCTTATAGCAATCAGCCCCAGCATTTT. Translated: CAWSSDRSTAYSNQPQHF. The chain joins TRBV30 to TRBJ1-5; 7 bases are shared with TRBD1. J was trimmed by 0 bases and V by 2 bases; bases with no gene match: 13. The germline gives CDR1 GTSNPN, CDR2 SVGIG (reference sequence). CDR3 length: 18 amino acids.

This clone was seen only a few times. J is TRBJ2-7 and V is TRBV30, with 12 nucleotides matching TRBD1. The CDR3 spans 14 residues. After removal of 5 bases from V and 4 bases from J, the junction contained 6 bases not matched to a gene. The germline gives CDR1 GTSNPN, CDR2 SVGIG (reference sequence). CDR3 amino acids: CAWDRDRGLYEQYF. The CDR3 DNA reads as TGTGCCTGGGATCGGGACAGGGGGCTGTACGAGCAGTACTTC.

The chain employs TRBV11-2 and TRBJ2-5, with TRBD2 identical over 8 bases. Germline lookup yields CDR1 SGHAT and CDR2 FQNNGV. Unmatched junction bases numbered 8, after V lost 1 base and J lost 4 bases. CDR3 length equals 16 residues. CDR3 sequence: CASSLVRSGGPETQYF. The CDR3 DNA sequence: TGTGCCAGCAGCTTAGTGAGGTCGGGGGGGCCAGAGACCCAGTACTTC.